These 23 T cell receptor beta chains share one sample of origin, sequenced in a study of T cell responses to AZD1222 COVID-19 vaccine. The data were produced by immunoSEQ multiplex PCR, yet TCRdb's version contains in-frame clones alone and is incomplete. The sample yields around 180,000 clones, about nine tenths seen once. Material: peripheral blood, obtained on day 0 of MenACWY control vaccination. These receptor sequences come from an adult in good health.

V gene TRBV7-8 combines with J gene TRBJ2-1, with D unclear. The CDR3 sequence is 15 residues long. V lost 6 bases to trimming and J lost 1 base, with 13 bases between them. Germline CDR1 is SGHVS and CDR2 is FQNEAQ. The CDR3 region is CASRLSSGSYNEQFF. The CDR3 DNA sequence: TGTGCCAGCAGACTCTCGTCCGGATCCTACAATGAGCAGTTCTTC. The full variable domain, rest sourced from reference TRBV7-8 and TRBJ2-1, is GAGVSQSPRYKVAKRGQDVALRCDPISGHVSLFWYQQALGQGPEFLTYFQNEAQLDKSGLPSDRFFAERPEGSVSTLKIQRTQQEDSAVYLCASRLSSGSYNEQFFGPGTRLTVL.

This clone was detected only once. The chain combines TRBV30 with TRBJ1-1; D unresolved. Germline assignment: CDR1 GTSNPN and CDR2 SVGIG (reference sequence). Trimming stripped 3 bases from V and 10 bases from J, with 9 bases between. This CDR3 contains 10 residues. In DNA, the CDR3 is TGTGCCTGGAGCCTCGGGGTAGCTTTCTTT. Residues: CAWSLGVAFF.

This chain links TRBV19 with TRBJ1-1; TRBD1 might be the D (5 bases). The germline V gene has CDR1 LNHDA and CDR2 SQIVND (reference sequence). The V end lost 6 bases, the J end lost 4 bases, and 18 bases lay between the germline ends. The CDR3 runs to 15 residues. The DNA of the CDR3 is TGTGCCAGTAGCCCGCCGGGACGGCGTTTCACTGAAGCTTTCTTT. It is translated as CASSPPGRRFTEAFF.

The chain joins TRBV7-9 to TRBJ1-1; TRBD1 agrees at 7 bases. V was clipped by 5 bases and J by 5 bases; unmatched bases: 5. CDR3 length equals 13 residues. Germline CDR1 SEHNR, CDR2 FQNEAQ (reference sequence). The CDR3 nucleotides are TGTGCCAGCAGCGAGGGGGCTGGGACTGAAGCTTTCTTT. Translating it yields CASSEGAGTEAFF.

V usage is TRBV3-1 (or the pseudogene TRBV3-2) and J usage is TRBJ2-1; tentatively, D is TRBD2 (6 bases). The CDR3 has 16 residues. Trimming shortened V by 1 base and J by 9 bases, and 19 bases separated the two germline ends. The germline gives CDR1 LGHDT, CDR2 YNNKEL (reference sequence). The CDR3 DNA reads TGTGCCAGCAGCCAAGTGTATACCCGACGGGACTCTGAGCAGTTCTTC. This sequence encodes CASSQVYTRRDSEQFF.

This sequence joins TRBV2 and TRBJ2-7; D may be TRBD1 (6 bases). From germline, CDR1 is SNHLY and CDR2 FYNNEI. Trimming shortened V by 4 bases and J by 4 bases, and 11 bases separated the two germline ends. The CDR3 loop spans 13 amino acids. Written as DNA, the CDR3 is TGTGCCAGCAGTGTACGGGACACATACGAGCAGTACTTC. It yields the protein CASSVRDTYEQYF.

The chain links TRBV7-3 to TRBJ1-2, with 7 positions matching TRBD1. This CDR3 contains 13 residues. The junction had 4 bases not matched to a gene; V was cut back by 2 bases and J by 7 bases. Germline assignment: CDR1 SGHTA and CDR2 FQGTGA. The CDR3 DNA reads TGTGCCAGCAGCTTAGGGCAGGGGGGTGGCTACACCTTC. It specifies CASSLGQGGGYTF.

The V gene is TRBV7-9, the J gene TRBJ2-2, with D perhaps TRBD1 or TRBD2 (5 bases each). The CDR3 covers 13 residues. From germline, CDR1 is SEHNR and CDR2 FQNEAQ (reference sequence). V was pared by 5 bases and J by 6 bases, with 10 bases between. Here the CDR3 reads CASSRDGAGELFF. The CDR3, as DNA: TGTGCCAGCAGCCGGGACGGAGCCGGGGAGCTGTTTTTT.

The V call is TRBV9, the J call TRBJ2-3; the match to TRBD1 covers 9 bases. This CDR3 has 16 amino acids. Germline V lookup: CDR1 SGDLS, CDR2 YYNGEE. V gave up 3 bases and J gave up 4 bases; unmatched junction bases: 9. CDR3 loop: CASSASGTGPPDTQYF. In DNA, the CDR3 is TGTGCCAGCAGCGCGAGTGGGACAGGGCCCCCAGATACGCAGTATTTT. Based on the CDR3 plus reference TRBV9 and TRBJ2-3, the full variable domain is DSGVTQTPKHLITATGQRVTLRCSPRSGDLSVYWYQQSLDQGLQFLIQYYNGEERAKGNILERFSAQQFPDLHSELNLSSLELGDSALYFCASSASGTGPPDTQYFGPGTRLTVL.

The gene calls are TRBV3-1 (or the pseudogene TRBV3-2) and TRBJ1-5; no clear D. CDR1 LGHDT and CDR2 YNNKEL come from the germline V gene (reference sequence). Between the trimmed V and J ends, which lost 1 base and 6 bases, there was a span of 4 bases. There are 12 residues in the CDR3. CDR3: CASSQGSQPQHF. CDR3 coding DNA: TGTGCCAGCAGCCAAGGTTCTCAGCCCCAGCATTTT.

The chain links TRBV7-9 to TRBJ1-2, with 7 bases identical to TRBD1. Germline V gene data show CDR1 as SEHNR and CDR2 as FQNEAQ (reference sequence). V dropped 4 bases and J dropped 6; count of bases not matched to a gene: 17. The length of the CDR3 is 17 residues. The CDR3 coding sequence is TGTGCCAGCAGCTCACGAGACAGGGTGAAGGGTTCAGATGGCTACACCTTC. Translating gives CASSSRDRVKGSDGYTF.

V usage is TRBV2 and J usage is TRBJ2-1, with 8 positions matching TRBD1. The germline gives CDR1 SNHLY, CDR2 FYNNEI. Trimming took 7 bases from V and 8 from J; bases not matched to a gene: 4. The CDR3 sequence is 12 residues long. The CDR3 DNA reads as TGTGCCAGCACCAAGACAGGGGATGAGCAGTTCTTC. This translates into CASTKTGDEQFF.

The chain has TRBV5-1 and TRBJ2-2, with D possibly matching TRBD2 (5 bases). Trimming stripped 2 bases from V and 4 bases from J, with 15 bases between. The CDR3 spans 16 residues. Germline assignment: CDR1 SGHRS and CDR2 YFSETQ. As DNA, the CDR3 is TGCGCCAGCAGCTTCGGTGGACCCCGGGGCACCGGGGAGCTGTTTTTT. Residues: CASSFGGPRGTGELFF.

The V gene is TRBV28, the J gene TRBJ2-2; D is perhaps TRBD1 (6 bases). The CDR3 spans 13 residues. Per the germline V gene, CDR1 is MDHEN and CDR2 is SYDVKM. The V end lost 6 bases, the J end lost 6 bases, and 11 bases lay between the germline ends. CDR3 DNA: TGTGCCAGCAGACGAAACAGGGCCGGGGAGCTGTTTTTT. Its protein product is CASRRNRAGELFF.

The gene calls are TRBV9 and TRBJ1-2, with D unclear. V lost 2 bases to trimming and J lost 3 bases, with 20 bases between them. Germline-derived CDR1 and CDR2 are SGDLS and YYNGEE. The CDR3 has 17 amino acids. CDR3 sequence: CASSVASVGLADYGYTF. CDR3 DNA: TGTGCCAGCAGCGTCGCCTCAGTCGGACTCGCCGACTATGGCTACACCTTC.

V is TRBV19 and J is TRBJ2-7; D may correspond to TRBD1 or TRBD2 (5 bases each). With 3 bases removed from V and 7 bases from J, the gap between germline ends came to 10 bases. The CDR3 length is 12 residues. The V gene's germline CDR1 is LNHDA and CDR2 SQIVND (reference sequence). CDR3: CASSITGQEQYF. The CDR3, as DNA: TGTGCCAGTAGTATTACGGGGCAGGAGCAGTACTTC.

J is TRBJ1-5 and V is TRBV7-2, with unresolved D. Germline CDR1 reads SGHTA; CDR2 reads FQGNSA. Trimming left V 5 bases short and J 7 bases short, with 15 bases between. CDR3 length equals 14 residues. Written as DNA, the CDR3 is TGTGCCAGCAGCACCGGTGGATTTATCCAGCCCCAGCATTTT. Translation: CASSTGGFIQPQHF.

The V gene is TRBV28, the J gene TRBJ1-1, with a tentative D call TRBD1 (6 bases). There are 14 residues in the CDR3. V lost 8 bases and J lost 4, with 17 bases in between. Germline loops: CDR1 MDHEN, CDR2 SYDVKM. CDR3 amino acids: CASPAPGGATEAFF. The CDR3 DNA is TGTGCCAGCCCTGCCCCGGGGGGGGCCACTGAAGCTTTCTTT.

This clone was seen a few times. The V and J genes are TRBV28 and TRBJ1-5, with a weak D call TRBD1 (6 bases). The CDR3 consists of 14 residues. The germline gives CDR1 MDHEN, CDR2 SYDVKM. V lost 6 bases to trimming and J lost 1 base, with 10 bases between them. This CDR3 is CASSLGGSNQPQHF. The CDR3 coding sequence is TGTGCCAGCAGCTTAGGGGGAAGCAATCAGCCCCAGCATTTT. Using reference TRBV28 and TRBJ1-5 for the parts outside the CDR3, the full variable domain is DVKVTQSSRYLVKRTGEKVFLECVQDMDHENMFWYRQDPGLGLRLIYFSYDVKMKEKGDIPEGYSVSREKKERFSLILESASTNQTSMYLCASSLGGSNQPQHFGDGTRLSIL.

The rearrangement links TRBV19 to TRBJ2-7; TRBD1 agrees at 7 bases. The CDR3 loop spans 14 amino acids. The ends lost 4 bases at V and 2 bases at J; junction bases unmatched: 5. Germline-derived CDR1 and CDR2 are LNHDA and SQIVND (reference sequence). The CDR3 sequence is CASSTADRTYEQYF. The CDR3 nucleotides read TGTGCCAGTAGTACAGCGGACAGGACCTACGAGCAGTACTTC.

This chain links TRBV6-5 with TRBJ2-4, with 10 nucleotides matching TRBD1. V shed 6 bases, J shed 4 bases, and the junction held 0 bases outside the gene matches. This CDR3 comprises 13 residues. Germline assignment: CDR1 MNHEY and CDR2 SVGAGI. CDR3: CASRGQGKNIQYF. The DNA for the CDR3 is TGTGCCAGCAGGGGACAGGGGAAAAACATTCAGTACTTC.

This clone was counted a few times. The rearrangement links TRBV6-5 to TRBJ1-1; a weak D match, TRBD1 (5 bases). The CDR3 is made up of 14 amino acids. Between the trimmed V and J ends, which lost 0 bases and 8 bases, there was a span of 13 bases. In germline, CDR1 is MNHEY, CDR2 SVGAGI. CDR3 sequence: CASSYSRGALEAFF. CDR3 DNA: TGTGCCAGCAGTTACTCAAGGGGCGCTTTAGAAGCTTTCTTT.

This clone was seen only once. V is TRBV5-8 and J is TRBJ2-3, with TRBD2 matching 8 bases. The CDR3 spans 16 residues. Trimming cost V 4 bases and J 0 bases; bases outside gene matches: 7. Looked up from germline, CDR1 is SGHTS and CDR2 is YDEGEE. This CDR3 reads CASSRRSGVSTDTQYF. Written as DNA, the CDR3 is TGTGCCAGCAGCAGACGTAGCGGGGTGAGCACAGATACGCAGTATTTT.